This TCR beta chain stems from a study of fetal regulatory T cell absence and autoimmunity. Study-wide findings and caveats: Compared with cord blood, pancreas showed oligoclonal TCR enrichment, some clones over 80-fold. TRB gene family usage was broadly similar in cord blood and pancreas. Antigen-driven pancreatic autoimmunity before birth in IPEX was inferred from oligoclonal enrichment.

V lost 4 bases and J lost 5; bases outside the gene matches: 11. CDR1 is SGHRS, CDR2 YFSETQ, per germline. CDR3 length: 15 residues. This was a survey-level run. Clones were read by immunoSEQ multiplex PCR, and TCRdb kept only the in-frame ones, dropping some. The table has 95,000 or so clones, about three quarters seen once; the top ten hold approximately 1.9%. A word on this clone: Its target is not known.

The clonotype originates from a male donor with IPEX syndrome. Sequenced: pancreas tissue. V usage is TRBV5-1 and J usage is TRBJ2-5, with 7 bases identical to TRBD2. CDR3 DNA sequence: TGCGCCAGCAGCAGCATCGGGCGGGAGTATGAGACCCAGTACTTC. Amino acids: CASSSIGREYETQYF.